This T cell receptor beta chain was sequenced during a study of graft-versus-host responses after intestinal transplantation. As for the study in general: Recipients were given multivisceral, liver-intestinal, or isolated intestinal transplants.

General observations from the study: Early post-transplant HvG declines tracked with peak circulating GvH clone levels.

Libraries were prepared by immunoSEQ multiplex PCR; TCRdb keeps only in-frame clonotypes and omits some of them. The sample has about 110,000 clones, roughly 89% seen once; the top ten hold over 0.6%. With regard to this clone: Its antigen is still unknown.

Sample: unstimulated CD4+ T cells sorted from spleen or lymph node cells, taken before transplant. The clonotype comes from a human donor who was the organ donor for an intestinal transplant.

CDR3 region: CASSTRQGNYGYTF. The CDR3 bases are TGTGCCAGCAGTACCCGACAGGGGAACTATGGCTACACCTTC. The chain is built from TRBV27 and TRBJ1-2; 8 nucleotides align to TRBD1. This CDR3 contains 14 residues. J lost 2 bases, V lost 5 bases, and 4 bases had no gene match. CDR1 is MNHEY and CDR2 is SMNVEV in the germline V gene (reference sequence).